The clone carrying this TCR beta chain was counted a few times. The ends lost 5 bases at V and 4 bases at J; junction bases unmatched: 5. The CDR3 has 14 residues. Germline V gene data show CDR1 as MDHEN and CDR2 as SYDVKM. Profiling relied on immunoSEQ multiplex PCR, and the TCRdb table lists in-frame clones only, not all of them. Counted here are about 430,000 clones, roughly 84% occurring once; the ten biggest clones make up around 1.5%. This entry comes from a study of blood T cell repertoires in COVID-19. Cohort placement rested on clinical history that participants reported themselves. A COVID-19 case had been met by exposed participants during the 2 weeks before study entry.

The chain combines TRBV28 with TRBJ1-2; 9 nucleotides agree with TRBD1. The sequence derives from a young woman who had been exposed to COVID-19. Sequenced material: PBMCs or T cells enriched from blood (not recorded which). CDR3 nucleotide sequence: TGTGCCAGCAGTCGGGACAGGGAGGTCTATGGCTACACCTTC. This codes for CASSRDREVYGYTF.